The entry below gives a single T cell receptor (beta chain) sequence along with its context. Its antigen is as yet unknown. The V gene's germline CDR1 is SGHDT and CDR2 YYEEEE. This CDR3 has 14 amino acids. The libraries of TRB cDNA were constructed through 5' RACE using UMI labels. After re-calling the 5' RACE reads, TCRdb lists one entry per CDR3 protein, DNA absent. The ten most abundant clones cover less than 0.55% of a sample with some 130,000 distinct CDR3 sequences. This sample is drawn from a study of CXCR3-negative and CXCR3-positive naive CD8 T cells. The study's findings and limits: With surface CD5 comparable between naive subsets, TCR strength was estimated using properties derived from the TRB CDR3. Within a donor, both naive subsets shared TRBV-TRBJ usage, unlike memory cells. Naive CXCR3-positive cells had TRB CDR3s more hydrophobic than those of CXCR3-negative naive cells.

This rearrangement joins TRBV5-6 to TRBJ2-7; no DNA is available, so the TRBD1 call from TCRdb remains unchecked. The sample consisted of naive CXCR3- CD8+ T cells from blood. Subset defined: CD45RO-CCR7+CD27+CD95- naive CD8+ T cells lacking CXCR3 (TNR3-). The origin of this receptor is a human donor in good health. Some clones in this sample may be carry-over from other donors' samples. The CDR3 region is CASSSGQGPTEQYF. Supplemented by reference TRBV5-6 and TRBJ2-7, the full variable domain reads DAGVTQSPTHLIKTRGQQVTLRCSPKSGHDTVSWYQQALGQGPQFIFQYYEEEERQRGNFPDRFSGHQFPNYSSELNVNALLLGDSALYLCASSSGQGPTEQYFGPGTRLTVT.